Sequencing of this T cell receptor (beta chain) was carried out in a study of CD8+ T cells in alopecia areata. Study summary: Tofacitinib administration to treated patients was oral, at 5 to 10 mg twice daily.

Findings and limits, study-wide: Lesional tissue from the scalp (especially in alopecia totalis/universalis) showed higher clonality than normal scalp.

Extracted RNA was reverse transcribed into cDNA, the sequencing template. The data were produced by immunoSEQ multiplex PCR, yet TCRdb's version contains in-frame clones alone and is incomplete. Here the sample spans more than 95,000 clones, around 45% being singletons. V was clipped by 1 base and J by 4 bases; unmatched bases: 11. This CDR3 is 17 amino acids long. Looked up from germline, CDR1 is LGHNA and CDR2 is YNFKEQ. Alopecia areata patients gave lesional scalp punch biopsies and peripheral blood samples. Sorting of PBMCs yielded the CD4+ and CD8+ T cells. Only a few counts were recorded for this clone. As yet, its antigen is unknown.

The sample comprised CD4+ T cells sorted from blood. V gene TRBV4-2 combines with J gene TRBJ2-5; 8 nucleotides agree with TRBD2. This sequence originates from a human donor with alopecia areata. DNA for the CDR3: TGTGCCAGCAGCCAAGTTCGCCGGGAGGGTATGGGAGAGACCCAGTACTTC. It translates to CASSQVRREGMGETQYF.